Listed here are 22 T cell receptor beta chains from one sample, sequenced in a study of blood T cell repertoires in COVID-19 (dated by TCRdb to about 2020). To prepare the library, the immunoSEQ multiplex PCR assay was applied. TCRdb stores this immuneACCESS table with in-frame sequences only. Part of the clones is absent; in the studies checked, under half of the shortfall reflects unresolved V genes, and no reason is known for the rest. In this sample the table shows approximately 200,000 clones, roughly four fifths of which occur a single time. The ten largest clones capture around an eighth of the sample. The sequencing sample was made of peripheral blood. The receptor set was obtained from a woman in her forties or fifties with acute or convalescent COVID-19.

This chain uses TRBV6-6 with TRBJ2-7; 11 bases fit TRBD1. CDR3 length: 15 amino acids. Germline lookup yields CDR1 MNHNY and CDR2 SVGAGI (reference sequence). J lost 3 bases, V lost 2 bases, and 3 bases had no gene match. This chain's CDR3 is CASSYAGTGGYEQYF. The CDR3 nucleotides read TGTGCCAGCAGTTACGCCGGGACAGGGGGCTACGAGCAGTACTTC.

V usage is TRBV28 and J usage is TRBJ2-7; the match to TRBD1 covers 9 bases. Germline assignment: CDR1 MDHEN and CDR2 SYDVKM. Germline trimming cut 5 bases from V and 4 bases from J; bases unmatched to any gene: 12. There are 16 residues in the CDR3. CDR3 DNA: TGTGCCAGCAGTGGGACAGGGTACGTTATAGGGTACGAGCAGTACTTC. It specifies CASSGTGYVIGYEQYF. Drawing the rest from reference TRBV28 and TRBJ2-7, the complete variable domain is DVKVTQSSRYLVKRTGEKVFLECVQDMDHENMFWYRQDPGLGLRLIYFSYDVKMKEKGDIPEGYSVSREKKERFSLILESASTNQTSMYLCASSGTGYVIGYEQYFGPGTRLTVT.

The rearrangement uses TRBV24-1 and TRBJ1-2, with no clear D. This CDR3 has 15 residues. The V end lost 4 bases, the J end lost 0 bases, and 11 bases lay between the germline ends. Germline V lookup: CDR1 KGHDR, CDR2 SFDVKD. This CDR3 is CATSESKTSNYGYTF. In nucleotides, the CDR3 is TGTGCCACCAGTGAGTCAAAGACTTCTAACTATGGCTACACCTTC.

The chain links TRBV19 to TRBJ1-4; D is possibly TRBD1 (6 bases). Trimming stripped 7 bases from V and 2 bases from J, with 11 bases between. The CDR3 consists of 14 residues. Per the germline V gene, CDR1 is LNHDA and CDR2 is SQIVND (reference sequence). The CDR3 reads CASTHQGTNEKLFF. In DNA, the CDR3 is TGTGCCAGTACCCACCAGGGGACTAATGAAAAACTGTTTTTT.

The rearrangement joins TRBV2 to TRBJ2-1; 9 bases agree with TRBD2. Germline V gene data show CDR1 as SNHLY and CDR2 as FYNNEI. This CDR3 comprises 16 residues. The V gene end was trimmed by 2 bases and the J gene end by 8 bases; junction bases not matched to a gene: 10. The CDR3 is CASSEWFSGSFDEQFF. The CDR3 coding sequence is TGTGCCAGCAGTGAATGGTTTAGCGGGAGTTTCGATGAGCAGTTCTTC.

The rearrangement links TRBV2 to TRBJ2-5, with D perhaps TRBD1 (6 bases). V dropped 8 bases and J dropped 3 bases, with 13 bases sitting between them. Germline CDR1 and CDR2: SNHLY and FYNNEI. This CDR3 is built from 13 residues. The chain's CDR3 is CASSTGWEETQYF. CDR3 DNA: TGTGCCAGCTCGACAGGCTGGGAAGAGACCCAGTACTTC.

V is TRBV9 and J is TRBJ2-7; D possibly corresponds to TRBD2 (6 bases). The CDR3 runs 14 residues. Trimming took off 0 bases at V and 2 bases at J, with 9 bases between the two ends. Germline V lookup: CDR1 SGDLS, CDR2 YYNGEE. CDR3 sequence: CASSVDPGAYEQYF. CDR3 DNA sequence: TGTGCCAGCAGCGTAGATCCGGGGGCCTACGAGCAGTACTTC.

The V and J genes are TRBV18 and TRBJ2-7, with 8 bases aligning to TRBD1. The CDR3 length is 15 residues. The trim removed 6 bases at V and 2 bases at J, leaving 9 bases unmatched. Germline V gene data show CDR1 as KGHSH and CDR2 as LQKENI. CDR3 amino acids: CASSATGDLPYEQYF. The CDR3 region has the DNA TGTGCCAGCTCCGCGACAGGGGATCTTCCCTACGAGCAGTACTTC.

This clone was seen a handful of times. This chain uses TRBV27 with TRBJ2-1; no clear D gene. With 11 bases removed from V and 4 bases from J, the gap between germline ends came to 18 bases. This CDR3 is 14 amino acids long. The germline CDR1 and CDR2 sequences are MNHEY and SMNVEV (reference sequence). The CDR3 sequence is CAPRLGPSYNEQFF. CDR3 DNA: TGTGCCCCCCGGTTGGGCCCTTCGTACAATGAGCAGTTCTTC.

In the case of this clone: The junction differs from germline at one of its ends, possibly a read error. This chain links TRBV7-7 with TRBJ2-6; D is uncertain. Germline CDR1 is SSHAT and CDR2 is FNYEAQ (reference sequence). The CDR3 is made up of 15 amino acids. The CDR3 DNA reads as TGTGCTAGCAGCGCCGAGCTCTCTGGGGCCAACGTCCTGACTTTC. It translates to CASSAELSGANVLTF.

This rearrangement joins TRBV5-1 to TRBJ1-5; no clear D gene. The CDR3 spans 15 residues. Per germline, CDR1 SGHRS and CDR2 YFSETQ. Trimming removed 4 bases from V and 0 bases from J, with 11 bases in between. CDR3 sequence: CASSPDTYSNQPQHF. The CDR3 nucleotides are TGCGCCAGCAGCCCTGACACTTATAGCAATCAGCCCCAGCATTTT.

J is TRBJ2-4 and V is TRBV7-2; D unresolved. The V gene lost 5 bases and the J gene lost 0 bases, with 11 bases spanning the gap. This CDR3 is built from 15 residues. The germline gives CDR1 SGHTA, CDR2 FQGNSA. The CDR3 sequence is CASSNNLLAKNIQYF. CDR3 sequence (DNA): TGTGCCAGCAGCAATAATCTCCTAGCCAAAAACATTCAGTACTTC. The whole variable domain, remainder taken from reference TRBV7-2 and TRBJ2-4, is GAGVSQSPSNKVTEKGKDVELRCDPISGHTALYWYRQSLGQGLEFLIYFQGNSAPDKSGLPSDRFSAERTGGSVSTLTIQRTQQEDSAVYLCASSNNLLAKNIQYFGAGTRLSVL.

The chain combines TRBV4-3 with TRBJ2-1; the match to TRBD2 covers 9 bases. The V gene end was trimmed by 2 bases and the J gene end by 13 bases; junction bases not matched to a gene: 9. Germline CDR1 LGHNA, CDR2 YSLEER. The CDR3 covers 14 residues. The CDR3 DNA is TGCGCCAGCAGCCAAACCGGGACTAGCACTTTTCAGTTCTTC. Its translation: CASSQTGTSTFQFF.

This clone is a singleton in its sample. The CDR3 nucleotides read TGTGCCAGCAGCCTGGCCGAGGACACCGGGGAGCTGTTTTTT. Residues: CASSLAEDTGELFF. The chain recombines TRBV6-5 with TRBJ2-2; no clear D. Looked up from germline, CDR1 is MNHEY and CDR2 is SVGAGI. V lost 6 bases and J 3 bases, leaving 11 bases between the germline ends. The CDR3 has 14 amino acids.

This clone has more than one count but fewer than ten. The chain recombines TRBV3-1 (or the pseudogene TRBV3-2) with TRBJ1-1; D is unresolved. Germline V gives CDR1 LGHDT, CDR2 YNNKEL (reference sequence). V lost 4 bases and J lost 1, with 13 bases in between. The CDR3 loop spans 15 amino acids. DNA for the CDR3: TGTGCCAGCAGCCCACGCCACGCAGGGAACACTGAAGCTTTCTTT. It codes for CASSPRHAGNTEAFF.

V usage is TRBV11-2 and J usage is TRBJ2-4, with D perhaps TRBD2 (5 bases). V shed 3 bases and J shed 8 bases, with 14 bases lying between them. The CDR3 runs 14 residues. Germline V gene data show CDR1 as SGHAT and CDR2 as FQNNGV. CDR3 region: CASSFGRRADIQYF. The CDR3 bases are TGTGCCAGCAGCTTCGGACGGCGGGCGGACATTCAGTACTTC.

The J gene is TRBJ1-2, the V gene TRBV2; 8 nucleotides line up with TRBD1. CDR1 and CDR2 (germline): SNHLY, FYNNEI. The CDR3 has 13 residues. V shed 4 bases and J 3 bases; nucleotides not matched to a gene: 1. In DNA, the CDR3 is TGTGCCAGCAGTGGGACAGGGCACTATGGCTACACCTTC. Amino acids: CASSGTGHYGYTF.

The chain employs TRBV7-9 and TRBJ1-1; D gene ambiguous. Trimming cost V 7 bases and J 0 bases, with 9 bases left between them. This CDR3 is 13 amino acids long. Per the germline V gene, CDR1 is SEHNR and CDR2 is FQNEAQ (reference sequence). The CDR3 spells CASMNSMNTEAFF. The CDR3 bases are TGTGCCAGCATGAACAGCATGAACACTGAAGCTTTCTTT.

This clone has only one observation. V usage is TRBV20-1 and J usage is TRBJ2-7; 7 bases agree with TRBD1. The CDR3 has 16 residues. After removal of 3 bases from V and 1 base from J, the junction contained 12 bases not matched to a gene. Per the germline V gene, CDR1 is DFQATT and CDR2 is SNEGSKA (reference sequence). Here the CDR3 reads CSASPIPGQHSYEQYF. CDR3 nucleotide sequence: TGCAGTGCTAGTCCCATACCGGGACAGCATTCCTACGAGCAGTACTTC.

The genes are TRBV7-2 and TRBJ2-3, with 14 bases that match TRBD2. V shed 0 bases, J shed 5 bases, and the junction held 7 bases outside the gene matches. This CDR3 is built from 18 residues. Germline-derived CDR1 and CDR2 are SGHTA and FQGNSA. CDR3 nucleotides: TGTGCCAGCAGCTTAGCTCTCAGGACTAGCGGGGGGCGAGATACGCAGTATTTT. It yields the protein CASSLALRTSGGRDTQYF.

The genes are TRBV5-1 and TRBJ2-7, with TRBD2 as a possible D gene (6 bases). The CDR3 length is 11 residues. Germline CDR1 reads SGHRS; CDR2 reads YFSETQ. The CDR3 protein is CDPAGRLEQYF. The CDR3 region has the DNA TGCGACCCGGCAGGGAGGTTGGAGCAGTACTTC.

The V call is TRBV6-1, the J call TRBJ1-5; D unresolved. This CDR3 spans 15 amino acids. The V end lost 1 base, the J end lost 0 bases, and 7 bases lay between the germline ends. Germline V gene sequence: CDR1 MNHNS, CDR2 SASEGT. This CDR3 is CASSEGADSNQPQHF. CDR3 bases: TGTGCCAGCAGTGAAGGGGCAGATAGCAATCAGCCCCAGCATTTT.